The entry below gives a single TCR beta chain sequence along with its context. The antigen is unknown. These data originate in a study of tumor-infiltrating lymphocytes in localized non-small cell lung cancer. Deletions cut 7 bases from V and 3 bases from J, with 19 bases between. From germline, CDR1 is MDHEN and CDR2 SYDVKM. The CDR3 spans 15 residues. Some clones are missing from TCRdb's copy, which holds only in-frame ones; the method was immunoSEQ multiplex PCR. The sample carries around 25,000 clones, around 75% recorded once. Whole-study findings and limits: Available tissue quantity limited TCR sequencing to a patient subset. TCRbeta sequencing showed higher T cell infiltration in tumors than uninvolved lung. Immunotypes IM1 and IM2 had similar TCR-derived T-cell fractions. No link was found between tumor T-cell fraction and recurrence-free survival.

The origin of this receptor is a human donor with non-small cell lung cancer. The rearrangement links TRBV28 to TRBJ2-7; D is perhaps TRBD1 (6 bases). Sequenced sample: lung tumor tissue. CDR3 protein: CASTSGQGNFYEQYF. The CDR3, as DNA: TGTGCCAGCACCTCAGGGCAGGGGAATTTCTACGAGCAGTACTTC.